This TCR beta chain was observed in a study of blood T cell repertoires in COVID-19. In the study overall: Specimens from acute and convalescent COVID-19 originated in the United States, Italy and Spain. Nucleic acid was either cDNA or gDNA, and it came from T cells, B-cell-depleted T cells, or PBMCs.

Original analysis: By means of reference gene primer amplification, nucleated cell counts were estimated. Repertoires were generated with immunoSEQ multiplex PCR, while TCRdb's copy carries only in-frame clones and drops some. That table is the source of V, J and clone size, and D and trimming were worked out from the DNA. The sample lists fewer than 50,000 clones, about 77% occurring once. The ends were cut back, 5 bases at V and 0 bases at J, with 11 bases in the middle. The CDR3 totals 15 residues. Germline lookup yields CDR1 SEHNR and CDR2 FQNEAQ (reference sequence). The genes are TRBV7-9 and TRBJ2-1, with D possibly matching TRBD2 (6 bases). Sequencing input: peripheral blood. This clonotype was obtained from a man older than 75 with acute or convalescent COVID-19. The CDR3 DNA reads TGTGCCAGCAGCGTCGACGGGAGCTCCTACAATGAGCAGTTCTTC. It yields the protein CASSVDGSSYNEQFF.